A selection of T cell receptor beta chains follows, all from one sample in a study of HIV-infected patients and healthy controls. TCRdb fed the 5' RACE reads into MiXCR, producing one record per CDR3 protein. The table records more than 3,500 distinct CDR3 sequences, around 9.1% of them present only once. The starting material was blood, obtained during antiretroviral therapy. All receptors come from an adult with HIV infection. The CDR3 runs from the conserved cysteine through the conserved F or W. D genes are given only for firm matches. Only part of the rows carry a size: once, few, many, or a class if the clone is expanded.

12,medium-sized,TRBJ1-2,-,TRBV11-2,CASSLLRDRPDF,TGTGCCAGCAGCTTACTCCGGGACCGCCCAGACTTC
20,medium-sized,TRBJ2-1,TRBD2,TRBV6-5,CASSYSRASGGAQRRNEQFF,TGTGCCAGCAGTTACTCGAGGGCTAGCGGGGGGGCCCAAAGGCGCAATGAGCAGTTCTTC
16,many,TRBJ1-2,TRBD1,TRBV7-9,CASSFTLLDRGEGYTF,TGTGCCAGCAGCTTCACCTTACTGGACAGGGGGGAAGGCTACACCTTC
16,many,TRBJ1-1,-,TRBV7-9,CASSLPGYGAHTEAFF,TGTGCCAGCAGCTTGCCGGGATATGGGGCCCACACTGAAGCTTTCTTT
13,medium-sized,TRBJ2-3,-,TRBV7-3,CASSLDHADTQYF,TGTGCCAGCAGCTTAGATCACGCAGATACGCAGTATTTT
12,many,TRBJ2-5,-,TRBV10-3,CAIKGQYETQYF,TGTGCCATCAAAGGGCAGTACGAGACCCAGTACTTC
15,medium-sized,TRBJ2-5,-,TRBV2,CASSEARQIQETQYF,TGTGCCAGCAGTGAAGCGCGACAGATTCAAGAGACCCAGTACTTC
17,medium-sized,TRBJ2-3,TRBD2,TRBV7-8,CASSSLTSGASTDTQYF,TGTGCCAGCAGCTCCCTCACTAGCGGGGCTAGCACAGATACGCAGTATTTT
14,-,TRBJ1-2,-,TRBV5-6,CASSPDTINYGYTF,TGTGCCAGCAGCCCGGACACGATTAACTATGGCTACACCTTC
12,many,TRBJ1-2,-,TRBV29-1,CSVGDEGRGYTF,TGCAGCGTTGGGGATGAAGGGCGAGGCTACACCTTC
17,medium-sized,TRBJ1-1,TRBD1,TRBV27,CASTRQGFFSMNTEAFF,TGTGCCAGCACCCGACAGGGGTTTTTTTCTATGAACACTGAAGCTTTCTTT
12,medium-sized,TRBJ2-4,-,TRBV7-9,CASSLEEAPPYF,TGTGCCAGCAGCTTAGAAGAGGCACCACCGTACTTC
13,many,TRBJ1-2,-,TRBV7-6,CASSSQTYYGYTF,TGTGCCAGCAGCTCACAGACATACTATGGCTACACCTTC
14,medium-sized,TRBJ1-2,-,TRBV5-8,CASSLWGDGYGYTF,TGTGCCAGCAGCTTGTGGGGGGACGGCTATGGCTACACCTTC
17,medium-sized,TRBJ1-6,-,TRBV19,CASSIDRSSSYNSPLHF,TGTGCCAGTAGTATAGATCGGAGCAGCTCCTATAATTCACCCCTCCACTTT
12,many,TRBJ2-7,-,TRBV11-2,CATGWGFYEQYF,TGTGCCACCGGGTGGGGGTTCTACGAGCAGTACTTC
17,medium-sized,TRBJ2-1,TRBD2,TRBV11-1,CASSLEGLAGGRNEQFF,TGTGCCAGCAGCTTAGAGGGACTAGCGGGGGGCCGCAATGAGCAGTTCTTC
14,medium-sized,TRBJ1-1,-,TRBV7-9,CASSSETKNTEAFF,TGTGCCAGCAGCTCTGAGACGAAGAACACTGAAGCTTTCTTT
14,medium-sized,TRBJ1-2,-,TRBV7-2,CASIRAALNYGYTF,TGTGCCAGCATCAGGGCAGCTCTTAACTATGGCTACACCTTC
14,medium-sized,TRBJ2-5,-,TRBV6-6,CASRPETLQETQYF,TGTGCCAGCAGGCCCGAGACGCTCCAAGAGACCCAGTACTTC
16,-,TRBJ2-1,-,TRBV7-9,CASSLRVGSGPGEQFF,TGTGCCAGCAGCTTAAGGGTGGGATCGGGGCCGGGTGAGCAGTTCTTC
12,few,TRBJ2-2,-,TRBV7-3,CASGSSRGELFF,TGTGCCAGCGGTTCTAGCCGCGGGGAGCTGTTTTTT
17,medium-sized,TRBJ1-2,-,TRBV5-5,CASSLGEDSWGSYGYTF,TGTGCCAGCAGCTTGGGGGAGGACAGTTGGGGTTCCTATGGCTACACCTTC
12,medium-sized,TRBJ2-1,-,TRBV10-3,CAISGGSDEQFF,TGTGCCATCAGTGGGGGGAGTGATGAGCAGTTCTTC
14,-,TRBJ2-1,-,TRBV6-2/TRBV6-3,CASSSGTLYNEQFF,TGTGCCAGCAGTTCCGGGACACTGTACAATGAGCAGTTCTTC
17,medium-sized,TRBJ1-2,-,TRBV20-1,CSAELGGGLTANYGYTF,TGCAGTGCCGAACTTGGGGGGGGACTGACCGCTAACTATGGCTACACCTTC
15,many,TRBJ2-3,TRBD1,TRBV5-1,CASSWGTVSTDTQYF,TGCGCCAGCAGCTGGGGGACAGTGAGCACAGATACGCAGTATTTT
15,many,TRBJ1-1,TRBD1,TRBV28,CASSPFRGLGTEAFF,TGTGCCAGCAGTCCATTCAGGGGGCTAGGCACTGAAGCTTTCTTT
15,medium-sized,TRBJ2-2,-,TRBV7-9,CASSSYGGNTGELFF,TGTGCCAGCAGCTCCTATGGGGGGAACACCGGGGAGCTGTTTTTT
14,many,TRBJ1-5,-,TRBV12-3/TRBV12-4,CASSLGRANQPQHF,TGTGCCAGCAGTTTAGGCAGGGCTAATCAGCCCCAGCATTTT